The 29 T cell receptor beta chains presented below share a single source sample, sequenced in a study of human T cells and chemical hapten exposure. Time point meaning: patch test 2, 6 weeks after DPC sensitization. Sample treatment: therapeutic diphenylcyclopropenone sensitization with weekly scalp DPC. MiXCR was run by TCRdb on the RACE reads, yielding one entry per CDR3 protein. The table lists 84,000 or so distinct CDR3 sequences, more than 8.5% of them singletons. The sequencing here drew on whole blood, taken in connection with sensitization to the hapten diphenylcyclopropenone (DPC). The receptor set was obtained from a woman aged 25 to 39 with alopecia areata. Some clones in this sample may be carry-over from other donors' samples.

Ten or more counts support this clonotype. The CDR3 reads CASSSWTSGMSNTQYF. The CDR3 DNA reads as TGTGCCAGCAGCTCCTGGACTAGCGGGATGTCAAATACGCAGTATTTT. The rearrangement joins TRBV7-9 to TRBJ2-3, with 12 bases matching TRBD2. This CDR3 contains 16 residues. V shed 4 bases and J 7 bases; nucleotides not matched to a gene: 9. Germline CDR1 and CDR2: SEHNR and FQNEAQ (reference sequence).

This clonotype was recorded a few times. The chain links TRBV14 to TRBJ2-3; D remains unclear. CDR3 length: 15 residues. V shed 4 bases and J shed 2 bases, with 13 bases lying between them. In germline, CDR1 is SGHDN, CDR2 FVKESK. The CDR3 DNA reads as TGTGCCAGCAGCCGACTGTTGGGAACCACAGATACGCAGTATTTT. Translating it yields CASSRLLGTTDTQYF.

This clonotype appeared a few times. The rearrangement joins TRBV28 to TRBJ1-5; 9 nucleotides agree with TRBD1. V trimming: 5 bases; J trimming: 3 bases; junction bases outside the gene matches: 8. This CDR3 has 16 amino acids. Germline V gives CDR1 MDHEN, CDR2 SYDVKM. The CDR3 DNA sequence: TGTGCCAGCAGTCCCTGGGGACAGGGACACAATCAGCCCCAGCATTTT. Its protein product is CASSPWGQGHNQPQHF.

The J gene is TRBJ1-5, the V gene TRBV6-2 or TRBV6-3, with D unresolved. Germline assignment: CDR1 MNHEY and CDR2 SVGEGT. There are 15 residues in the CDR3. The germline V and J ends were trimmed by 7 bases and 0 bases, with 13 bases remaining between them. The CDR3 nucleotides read TGTGCCAGCACAATCAGCGGGGTTAGCAATCAGCCCCAGCATTTT. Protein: CASTISGVSNQPQHF.

In nucleotides, the CDR3 is TGTGCCAGCAGCGCACAGGGGGCGCAGGGCTACACCTTC. Translation gives CASSAQGAQGYTF. The J gene is TRBJ1-2, the V gene TRBV11-2; TRBD1 agrees at 9 bases. The CDR3 extends over 13 amino acids. Germline CDR1 SGHAT, CDR2 FQNNGV. V trimming: 5 bases; J trimming: 8 bases; junction bases outside the gene matches: 6.

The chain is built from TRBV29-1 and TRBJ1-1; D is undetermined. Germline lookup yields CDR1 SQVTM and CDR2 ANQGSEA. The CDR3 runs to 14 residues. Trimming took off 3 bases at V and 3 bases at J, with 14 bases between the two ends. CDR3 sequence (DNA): TGCAGCGTTGAGGACCCCGGATGGTACACTGAAGCTTTCTTT. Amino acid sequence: CSVEDPGWYTEAFF.

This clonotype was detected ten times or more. The DNA of the CDR3 is TGCAGCGTTCGGGGGATCCGGGACACAAGCACCTACGAGCAGTACTTC. Protein sequence: CSVRGIRDTSTYEQYF. The chain combines TRBV29-1 with TRBJ2-7; D assignment may be TRBD1 or TRBD2 (6 bases each). This CDR3 contains 16 residues. Germline lookup yields CDR1 SQVTM and CDR2 ANQGSEA. Trimming took 5 bases from V and 2 from J, leaving 22 bases between them.

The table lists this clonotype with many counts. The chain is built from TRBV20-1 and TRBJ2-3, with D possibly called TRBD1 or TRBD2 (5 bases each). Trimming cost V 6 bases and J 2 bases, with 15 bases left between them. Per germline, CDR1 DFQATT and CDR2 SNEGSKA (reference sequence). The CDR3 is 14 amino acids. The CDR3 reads CSASRGRPTDTQYF. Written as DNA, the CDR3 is TGCAGTGCGTCCCGGGGCAGGCCCACAGATACGCAGTATTTT.

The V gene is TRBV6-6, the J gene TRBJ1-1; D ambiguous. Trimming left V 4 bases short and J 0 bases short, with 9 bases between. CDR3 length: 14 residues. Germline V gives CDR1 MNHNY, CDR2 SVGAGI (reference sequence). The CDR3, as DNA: TGTGCCAGCAGTTCATACGACATGAACACTGAAGCTTTCTTT. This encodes CASSSYDMNTEAFF.

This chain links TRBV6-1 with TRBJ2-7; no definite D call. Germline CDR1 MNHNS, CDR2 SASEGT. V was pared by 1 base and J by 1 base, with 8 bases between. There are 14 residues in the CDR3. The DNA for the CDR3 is TGTGCCAGCAGTGAAGAGGGAACTTCCTACGAGCAGTACTTC. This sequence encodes CASSEEGTSYEQYF.

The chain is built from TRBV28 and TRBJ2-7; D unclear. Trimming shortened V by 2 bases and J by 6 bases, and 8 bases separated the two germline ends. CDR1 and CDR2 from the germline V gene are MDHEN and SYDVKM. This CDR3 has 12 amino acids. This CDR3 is CASSLEVFEQYF. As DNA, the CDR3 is TGTGCCAGCAGTTTAGAGGTCTTCGAGCAGTACTTC.

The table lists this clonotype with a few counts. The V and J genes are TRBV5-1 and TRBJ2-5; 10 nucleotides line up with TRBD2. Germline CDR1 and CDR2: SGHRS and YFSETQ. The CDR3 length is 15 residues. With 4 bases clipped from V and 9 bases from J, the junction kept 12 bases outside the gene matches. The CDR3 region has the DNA TGCGCCAGCAGCATTAGCGGGAGGACCCCTTGGTCCCAGTACTTC. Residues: CASSISGRTPWSQYF. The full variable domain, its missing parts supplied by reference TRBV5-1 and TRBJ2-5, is KAGVTQTPRYLIKTRGQQVTLSCSPISGHRSVSWYQQTPGQGLQFLFEYFSETQRNKGNFPGRFSGRQFSNSRSEMNVSTLELGDSALYLCASSISGRTPWSQYFGPGTRLLVL.

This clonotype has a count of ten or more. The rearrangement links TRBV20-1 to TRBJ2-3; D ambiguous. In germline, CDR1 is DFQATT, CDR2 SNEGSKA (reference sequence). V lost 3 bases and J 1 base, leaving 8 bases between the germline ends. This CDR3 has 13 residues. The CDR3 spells CSASNQRTDTQYF. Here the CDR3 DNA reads TGCAGTGCTAGCAATCAGCGCACAGATACGCAGTATTTT.

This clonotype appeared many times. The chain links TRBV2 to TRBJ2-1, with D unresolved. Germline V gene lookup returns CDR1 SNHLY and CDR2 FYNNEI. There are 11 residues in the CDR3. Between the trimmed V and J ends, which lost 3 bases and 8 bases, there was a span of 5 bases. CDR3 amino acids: CASSESHEQFF. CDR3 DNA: TGTGCCAGCAGTGAGAGCCATGAGCAGTTCTTC.

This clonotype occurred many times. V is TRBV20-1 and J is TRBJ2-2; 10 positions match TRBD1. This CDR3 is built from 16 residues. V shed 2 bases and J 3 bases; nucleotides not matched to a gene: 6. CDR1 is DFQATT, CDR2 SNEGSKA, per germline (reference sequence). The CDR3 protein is CSARPMTGGYTGELFF. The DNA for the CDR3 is TGCAGTGCTAGACCAATGACAGGGGGCTACACCGGGGAGCTGTTTTTT.

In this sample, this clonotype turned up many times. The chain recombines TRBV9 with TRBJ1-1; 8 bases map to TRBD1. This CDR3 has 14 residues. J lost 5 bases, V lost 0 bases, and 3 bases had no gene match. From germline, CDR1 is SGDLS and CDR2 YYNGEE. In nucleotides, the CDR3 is TGTGCCAGCAGCGTAGGGTACAGGGGGACTGAAGCTTTCTTT. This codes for CASSVGYRGTEAFF. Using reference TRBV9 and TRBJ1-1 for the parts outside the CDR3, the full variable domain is DSGVTQTPKHLITATGQRVTLRCSPRSGDLSVYWYQQSLDQGLQFLIQYYNGEERAKGNILERFSAQQFPDLHSELNLSSLELGDSALYFCASSVGYRGTEAFFGQGTRLTVV.

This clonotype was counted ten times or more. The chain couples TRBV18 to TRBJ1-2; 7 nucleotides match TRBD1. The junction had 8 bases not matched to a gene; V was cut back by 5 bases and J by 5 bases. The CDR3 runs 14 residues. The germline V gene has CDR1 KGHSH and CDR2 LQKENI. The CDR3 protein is CASSYAQGTYGYTF. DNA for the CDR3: TGTGCCAGCTCATACGCACAGGGGACGTATGGCTACACCTTC. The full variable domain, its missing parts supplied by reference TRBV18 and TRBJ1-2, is NAGVMQNPRHLVRRRGQEARLRCSPMKGHSHVYWYRQLPEEGLKFMVYLQKENIIDESGMPKERFSAEFPKEGPSILRIQQVVRGDSAAYFCASSYAQGTYGYTFGSGTRLTVV.

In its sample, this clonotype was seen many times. The CDR3 here is CASGPPGQVRHYGYTF. The CDR3 DNA reads as TGTGCTAGTGGTCCTCCGGGGCAAGTTCGCCACTATGGCTACACCTTC. This rearrangement joins TRBV12-5 to TRBJ1-2, with D tentatively TRBD1 (5 bases). This CDR3 spans 16 amino acids. CDR1 and CDR2 (germline): LGHNT, FRNRAP. Trimming cost V 5 bases and J 3 bases, with 19 bases left between them.

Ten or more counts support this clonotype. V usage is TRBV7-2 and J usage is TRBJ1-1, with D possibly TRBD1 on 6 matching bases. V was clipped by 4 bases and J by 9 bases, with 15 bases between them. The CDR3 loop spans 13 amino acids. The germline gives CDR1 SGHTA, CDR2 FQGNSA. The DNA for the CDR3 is TGTGCCAGCAGCTCACCGCGGGGACACAAAGCTTTCTTT. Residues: CASSSPRGHKAFF.

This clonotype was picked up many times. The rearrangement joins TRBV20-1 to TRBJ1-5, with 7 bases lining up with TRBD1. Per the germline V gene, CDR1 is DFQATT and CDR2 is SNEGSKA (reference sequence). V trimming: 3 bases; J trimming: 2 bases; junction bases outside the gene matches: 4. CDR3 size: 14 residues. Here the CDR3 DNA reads TGCAGTGCTAGTTACAGGGGTGGCAATCAGCCCCAGCATTTT. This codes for CSASYRGGNQPQHF.

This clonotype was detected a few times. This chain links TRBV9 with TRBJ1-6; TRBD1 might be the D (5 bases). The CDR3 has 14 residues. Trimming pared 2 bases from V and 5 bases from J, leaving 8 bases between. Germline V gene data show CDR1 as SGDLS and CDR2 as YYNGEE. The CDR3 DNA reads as TGTGCCAGCAGCGTGGGACTGGATAATTCACCCCTCCACTTT. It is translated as CASSVGLDNSPLHF.

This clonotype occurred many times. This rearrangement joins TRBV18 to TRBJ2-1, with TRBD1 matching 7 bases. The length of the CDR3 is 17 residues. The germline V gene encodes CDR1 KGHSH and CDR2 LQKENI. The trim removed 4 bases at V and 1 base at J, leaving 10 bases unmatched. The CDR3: CASSLERDRVSYNEQFF. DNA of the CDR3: TGTGCCAGCTCACTAGAAAGAGACAGGGTATCCTACAATGAGCAGTTCTTC.

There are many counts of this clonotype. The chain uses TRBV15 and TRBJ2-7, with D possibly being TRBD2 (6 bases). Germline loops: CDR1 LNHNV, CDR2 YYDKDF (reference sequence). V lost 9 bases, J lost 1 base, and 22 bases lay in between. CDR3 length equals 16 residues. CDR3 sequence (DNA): TGTGCCACGAGTTCTGGATGGGGGGATCGGTCCTACGAGCAGTACTTC. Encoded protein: CATSSGWGDRSYEQYF.

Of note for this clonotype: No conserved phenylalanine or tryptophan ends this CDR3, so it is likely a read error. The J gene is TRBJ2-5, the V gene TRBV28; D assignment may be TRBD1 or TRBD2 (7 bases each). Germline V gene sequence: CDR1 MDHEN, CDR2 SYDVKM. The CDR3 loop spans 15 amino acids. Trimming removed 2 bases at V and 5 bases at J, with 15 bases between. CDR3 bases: TGTGCCAGCAGTTTACCCACAGGGGAGGGTGAGACCCAGTACTCC. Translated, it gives CASSLPTGEGETQYS.

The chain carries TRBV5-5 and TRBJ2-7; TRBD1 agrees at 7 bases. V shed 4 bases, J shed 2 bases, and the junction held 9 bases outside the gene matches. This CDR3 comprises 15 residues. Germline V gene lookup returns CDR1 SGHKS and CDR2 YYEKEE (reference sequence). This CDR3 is CASSIRQGDPYEQYF. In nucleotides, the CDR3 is TGTGCCAGCAGCATTAGACAGGGCGACCCCTACGAGCAGTACTTC.

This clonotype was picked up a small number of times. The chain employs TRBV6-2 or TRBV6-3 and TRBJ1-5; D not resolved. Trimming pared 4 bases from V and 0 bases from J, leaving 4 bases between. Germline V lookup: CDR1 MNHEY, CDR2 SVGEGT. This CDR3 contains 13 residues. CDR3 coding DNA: TGTGCCAGCAGTTGGACTAGCAATCAGCCCCAGCATTTT. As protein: CASSWTSNQPQHF.

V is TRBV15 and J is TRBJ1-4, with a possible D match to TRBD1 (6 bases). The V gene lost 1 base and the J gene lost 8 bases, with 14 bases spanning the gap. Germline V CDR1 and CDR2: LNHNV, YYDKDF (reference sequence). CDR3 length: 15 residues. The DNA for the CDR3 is TGTGCCACCAGCAGAGGCTCCAGGGGAGGAGAAAAACTGTTTTTT. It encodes CATSRGSRGGEKLFF.

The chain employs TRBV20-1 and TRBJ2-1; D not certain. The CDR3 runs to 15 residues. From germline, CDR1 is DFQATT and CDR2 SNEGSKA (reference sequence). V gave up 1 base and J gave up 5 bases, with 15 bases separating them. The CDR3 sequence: CSARVGLVTNNEQFF. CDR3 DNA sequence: TGCAGTGCTAGAGTAGGCCTAGTGACCAACAATGAGCAGTTCTTC.

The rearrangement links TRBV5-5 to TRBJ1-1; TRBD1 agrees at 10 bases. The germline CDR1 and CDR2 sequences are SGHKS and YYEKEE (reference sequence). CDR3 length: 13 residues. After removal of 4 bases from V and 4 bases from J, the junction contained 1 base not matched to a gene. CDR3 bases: TGTGCCAGCAGCCGACAGGGGGCCACTGAAGCTTTCTTT. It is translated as CASSRQGATEAFF.